The present T cell receptor beta chain was sequenced within a study of cytomegalovirus exposure and HLA in healthy donors. General observations from the study: Reports credit the classifier with highly specific, highly sensitive diagnosis of cytomegalovirus status.

CDR3 length: 15 residues. CDR1 and CDR2 from the germline V gene are LGHNA and YNFKEQ. V was trimmed by 2 bases and J by 0 bases, leaving 10 bases between them. Sequenced by immunoSEQ multiplex PCR; TCRdb stores in-frame clones only, minus some. Among more than 140,000 clones listed, roughly nine tenths were seen once. Points on this clone: Its matching antigen is unknown.

The genes are TRBV4-2 and TRBJ1-1; D may be TRBD1 (5 bases). The specimen sequenced was PBMCs. This sequence originates from a woman aged 18-29 years in good health and CMV-seropositive. The CDR3 bases are TGTGCCAGCAGCCAAAGACAGCACCTGAACACTGAAGCTTTCTTT. Translated, it gives CASSQRQHLNTEAFF.